The clone carrying this T cell receptor beta chain is a singleton in its sample. Its antigen is unknown. The sample belongs to a study of CD8 T cells in Susac syndrome. Broader study findings: The TCR sequencing and HLA analysis in the study involved a relatively small number of individuals, as the study acknowledged.

The CDR3 is 17 residues long. Germline V CDR1 and CDR2: MGHRA, YSYEKL. V lost 4 bases to trimming and J lost 4 bases, with 20 bases between them. The RNA, about 0.45 to 1 ug, was put through reverse transcription using random hexamers. Multiplex immunoSEQ PCR targeted 54 Vbeta and 13 Jbeta TCR beta segments. TCRdb ran MiXCR on the immunoSEQ multiplex PCR reads and lists one entry per CDR3 protein. The top ten hold 0.09% to 0.15% of the sample, which has about 430,000 distinct CDR3 sequences, approximately 85% seen once. TCR beta from blood CD8+ and CD4+ T cells was sequenced. The study used treatment-naive patients who had stable or active relapsing-remitting disease as multiple sclerosis controls.

This clonotype was sampled from a human donor with multiple sclerosis. The V gene is TRBV4-1, the J gene TRBJ2-1; no firm D call. Sequencing input: CD8+ T cells from PBMCs. For the CDR3, the DNA is TGCGCCAGCAGCCCCCTTTCCGACGGGTTCGGGTACAATGAGCAGTTCTTC. Translation: CASSPLSDGFGYNEQFF.